Each of the 12 T cell receptor beta chains below was sequenced from the same sample in a study of patients and donors after allogeneic stem cell transplantation. TCRdb reanalysed the RT-PCR reads using MiXCR and keeps one entry per CDR3 protein. Among about 960,000 distinct CDR3 sequences, roughly 18% were seen once, and the ten largest hold 6%. Sample: blood, either unsorted or a sorted T cell fraction (not recorded which). These receptors all stem from a human donor who was either an allogeneic HSCT recipient or a stem cell or donor lymphocyte infusion donor (not recorded which). It is not recorded whose cells these are; they may come from a transplant donor.

The chain has TRBV2 and TRBJ1-2; no definite D call. CDR1 is SNHLY, CDR2 FYNNEI, per germline. The CDR3 spans 15 residues. V gave up 5 bases and J gave up 1 base, with 14 bases separating them. For the CDR3, the DNA is TGTGCCAGCAGTCCTACTCAGACAAATAACTATGGCTACACCTTC. This encodes CASSPTQTNNYGYTF.

This sequence joins TRBV28 and TRBJ2-1, with 12 positions matching TRBD2. Germline V gives CDR1 MDHEN, CDR2 SYDVKM. With V trimmed by 7 bases and J by 1 base, 14 bases remained unmatched. The CDR3 runs 19 residues. The CDR3 loop reads CASITHRPSGRGSYNEQFF. As DNA, the CDR3 is TGTGCCAGCATTACCCATAGGCCTAGCGGGAGGGGTTCCTACAATGAGCAGTTCTTC.

There are a few counts of this clonotype. This sequence joins TRBV7-9 and TRBJ2-1; no firm D call. The CDR3 is 15 amino acids. Trimming pared 5 bases from V and 6 bases from J, leaving 17 bases between. CDR1 and CDR2 from the germline V gene are SEHNR and FQNEAQ (reference sequence). CDR3 DNA sequence: TGTGCCAGCAGCCGGCGAAGGGATGTCTCCAATGAGCAGTTCTTC. As protein: CASSRRRDVSNEQFF.

This clonotype was seen only a few times. This rearrangement joins TRBV24-1 to TRBJ2-5; TRBD2 matches 7 bases. The germline gives CDR1 KGHDR, CDR2 SFDVKD. With 3 bases clipped from V and 3 bases from J, the junction kept 9 bases outside the gene matches. The CDR3 sequence is 16 residues long. The CDR3 coding sequence is TGTGCCACCAGTGATATGAAAACTAGCGCCAAAGAGACCCAGTACTTC. It encodes CATSDMKTSAKETQYF.

Only a few counts were recorded for this clonotype. This rearrangement joins TRBV5-1 to TRBJ2-2, with D unclear. Germline V lookup: CDR1 SGHRS, CDR2 YFSETQ. CDR3 length: 12 residues. Trimming pared 4 bases from V and 8 bases from J, leaving 9 bases between. DNA of the CDR3: TGCGCCAGCAGCACTACTTCGGGGGAGCTGTTTTTT. Protein: CASSTTSGELFF.

This clonotype was observed at least ten times. The chain employs TRBV7-9 and TRBJ2-1, with 10 bases identical to TRBD1. The CDR3 has 15 residues. V was pared by 4 bases and J by 3 bases, with 3 bases of the junction left unmatched. Germline values: CDR1 SEHNR, CDR2 FQNEAQ (reference sequence). As DNA, the CDR3 is TGTGCCAGCAGCTGGACAGGGGGTGGCTACAATGAGCAGTTCTTC. Translated: CASSWTGGGYNEQFF. Together with reference TRBV7-9 and TRBJ2-1, the CDR3 gives the full variable domain: DTGVSQNPRHKITKRGQNVTFRCDPISEHNRLYWYRQTLGQGPEFLTYFQNEAQLEKSRLLSDRFSAERPKGSFSTLEIQRTEQGDSAMYLCASSWTGGGYNEQFFGPGTRLTVL.

This clonotype was seen a few times. V is TRBV15 and J is TRBJ2-4, with 7 nucleotides matching TRBD2. The CDR3 length is 19 residues. After removal of 1 base from V and 2 bases from J, the junction contained 14 bases not matched to a gene. Germline CDR1 reads LNHNV; CDR2 reads YYDKDF (reference sequence). The CDR3 loop reads CATSRGLSERDGTKNIQYF. For the CDR3, the DNA is TGTGCCACCAGCAGAGGGTTATCGGAGCGGGATGGAACCAAAAACATTCAGTACTTC.

This clonotype was counted a few times. The V and J genes are TRBV7-2 and TRBJ2-3, with 7 bases that match TRBD1. CDR3 length equals 15 residues. Germline lookup yields CDR1 SGHTA and CDR2 FQGNSA. V gave up 0 bases and J gave up 5 bases; unmatched junction bases: 5. The CDR3 DNA is TGTGCCAGCAGCTTAGCGAGGGGGCTAGGAGATACGCAGTATTTT. It is translated as CASSLARGLGDTQYF.

This clonotype was found many times. The V gene is TRBV2, the J gene TRBJ1-1; possibly TRBD1 for D (5 bases). Trimming took off 4 bases at V and 6 bases at J, with 6 bases between the two ends. The CDR3 contains 11 residues. Per the germline V gene, CDR1 is SNHLY and CDR2 is FYNNEI. CDR3 bases: TGTGCCAGCAGTGGGGGGGCTGAAGCTTTCTTT. Translating gives CASSGGAEAFF.

V usage is TRBV6-2 or TRBV6-3 and J usage is TRBJ2-7, with TRBD2 matching over 10 bases. This CDR3 contains 17 residues. After removal of 0 bases from V and 1 base from J, the junction contained 6 bases not matched to a gene. Germline-derived CDR1 and CDR2 are MNHEY and SVGEGT. For the CDR3, the DNA is TGTGCCAGCAGTTACTCTTTTTCACTAGCGGGGTCCTACGAGCAGTACTTC. This translates into CASSYSFSLAGSYEQYF.

The chain couples TRBV27 to TRBJ1-2, with a possible D match to TRBD1 (6 bases). V was shortened by 4 bases and J by 4 bases, with 19 bases between the two germline ends. Per germline, CDR1 MNHEY and CDR2 SMNVEV (reference sequence). This CDR3 is built from 16 residues. The CDR3 reads CASSSPGARAIYGYTF. CDR3 bases: TGTGCCAGCAGTTCACCGGGGGCTCGGGCAATCTATGGCTACACCTTC.

This clonotype was detected many times. The chain joins TRBV29-1 to TRBJ2-1; the D is unclear. V lost 2 bases and J lost 4, with 9 bases in between. Germline V gene data show CDR1 as SQVTM and CDR2 as ANQGSEA. The CDR3 has 13 residues. The CDR3 DNA follows: TGCAGCGTTGAATTAAAGGCATACAATGAGCAGTTCTTC. Translating it yields CSVELKAYNEQFF.